This TCR beta chain emerged from a study of patients and donors after allogeneic stem cell transplantation. A few counts support this clonotype. Germline CDR1 and CDR2: DFQATT and SNEGSKA (reference sequence). J gave up 9 bases and V 3 bases, and 10 bases lay outside the gene matches. This CDR3 has 14 amino acids. TCRdb reprocessed the RT-PCR reads with MiXCR, giving one entry per CDR3 protein. The repertoire holds about 960,000 distinct CDR3 sequences, with roughly 18% as singletons. Material: blood, either unsorted or a sorted T cell fraction (not recorded which). This sequence joins TRBV20-1 and TRBJ2-1, with 8 bases fitting TRBD1. This sequence originates from a human donor who was either an allogeneic HSCT recipient or a stem cell or donor lymphocyte infusion donor (not recorded which). It is not recorded whose cells these are; they may come from a transplant donor. This CDR3 is CSASQIRDRIEQFF. CDR3 DNA: TGCAGTGCTAGTCAGATCAGGGACAGGATTGAGCAGTTCTTC.